Described below is a single T cell receptor (beta chain) sequence and its context. The antigen remains undetermined. The sample originates from a study of T cells in tuberculosis. Overall study context: T cells were selected with CD1B tetramers loaded with glucose monomycolate. In South Africa, adults with active tuberculosis were compared with IGRA-negative and latently infected IGRA-positive adolescents.

Latent tuberculosis screening used tuberculin skin test and IGRA at entry. The CDR3 is made up of 21 amino acids. Per germline, CDR1 MNHNS and CDR2 SASEGT. V was shortened by 2 bases and J by 2 bases, with 27 bases between the two germline ends. Repertoires were generated with immunoSEQ multiplex PCR, while TCRdb's copy carries only in-frame clones and drops some. The profile shows 26,000 or so clones, around 91% of them singletons. Study results and caveats: The TCR-beta difference was not significant; alpha differences partly reflected length.

Material: PBMCs. The TCR was taken from a donor aged 10-35 years with latent tuberculosis or without tuberculosis infection. The rearrangement uses TRBV6-1 and TRBJ2-2; D possibly corresponds to TRBD1 (5 bases). CDR3 in amino acids: CASSERVLFGRQGLNTGELFF. The DNA of the CDR3 is TGTGCCAGCAGTGAAAGGGTTTTATTCGGTCGGCAGGGCTTAAACACCGGGGAGCTGTTTTTT.